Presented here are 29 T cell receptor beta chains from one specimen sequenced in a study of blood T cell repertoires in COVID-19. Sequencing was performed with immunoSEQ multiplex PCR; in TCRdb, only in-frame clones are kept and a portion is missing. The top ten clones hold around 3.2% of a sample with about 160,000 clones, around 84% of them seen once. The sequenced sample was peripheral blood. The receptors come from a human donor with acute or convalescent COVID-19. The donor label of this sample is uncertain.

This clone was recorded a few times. CDR3 protein: CTSGVQETQYF. CDR3 coding DNA: TGTACTAGCGGGGTCCAAGAGACCCAGTACTTC. The chain couples TRBV6-5 to TRBJ2-5, with 10 bases that match TRBD2. CDR1 is MNHEY and CDR2 is SVGAGI in the germline V gene. The CDR3 is made up of 11 amino acids.

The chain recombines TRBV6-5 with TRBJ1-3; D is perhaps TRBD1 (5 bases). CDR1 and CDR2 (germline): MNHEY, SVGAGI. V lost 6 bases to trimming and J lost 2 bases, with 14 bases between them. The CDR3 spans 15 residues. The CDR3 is CASRGGTGTGNTIYF. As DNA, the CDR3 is TGTGCCAGCAGGGGGGGGACTGGCACTGGAAACACCATATATTTT.

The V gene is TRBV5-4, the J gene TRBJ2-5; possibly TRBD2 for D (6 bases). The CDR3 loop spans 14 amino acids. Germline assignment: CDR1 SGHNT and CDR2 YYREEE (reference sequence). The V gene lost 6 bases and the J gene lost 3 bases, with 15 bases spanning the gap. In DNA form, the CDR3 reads TGTGCCAGCATGAGGGAGCGGGTAGAAGAGACCCAGTACTTC. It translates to CASMRERVEETQYF.

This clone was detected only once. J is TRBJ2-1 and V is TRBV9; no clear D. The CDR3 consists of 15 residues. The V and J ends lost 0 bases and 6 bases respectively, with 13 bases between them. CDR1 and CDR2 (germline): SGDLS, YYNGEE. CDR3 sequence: CASSVAFSSRNEQFF. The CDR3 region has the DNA TGTGCCAGCAGCGTAGCTTTTAGTTCGCGCAATGAGCAGTTCTTC.

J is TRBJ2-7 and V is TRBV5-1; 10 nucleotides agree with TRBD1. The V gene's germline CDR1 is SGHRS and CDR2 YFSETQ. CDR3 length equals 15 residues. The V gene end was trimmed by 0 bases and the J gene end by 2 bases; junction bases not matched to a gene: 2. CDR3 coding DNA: TGCGCCAGCAGCTTGGGAGGGACAGGGGCCTACGAGCAGTACTTC. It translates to CASSLGGTGAYEQYF.

CDR3 residues: CASSTRVSEQYF. The CDR3 nucleotides read TGTGCCAGCAGCACCAGGGTCTCGGAGCAGTACTTC. The rearrangement joins TRBV28 to TRBJ2-7, with D tentatively TRBD1 (5 bases). V lost 6 bases and J lost 7, with 13 bases in between. The CDR3 length is 12 residues. Looked up from germline, CDR1 is MDHEN and CDR2 is SYDVKM. Combining the CDR3 with reference TRBV28 and TRBJ2-7 gives the whole variable domain DVKVTQSSRYLVKRTGEKVFLECVQDMDHENMFWYRQDPGLGLRLIYFSYDVKMKEKGDIPEGYSVSREKKERFSLILESASTNQTSMYLCASSTRVSEQYFGPGTRLTVT.

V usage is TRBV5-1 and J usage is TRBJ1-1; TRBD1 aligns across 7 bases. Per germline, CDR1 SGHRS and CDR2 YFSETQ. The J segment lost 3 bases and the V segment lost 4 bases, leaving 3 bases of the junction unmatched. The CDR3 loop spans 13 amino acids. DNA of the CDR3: TGCGCCAGCAGCCAACAGGGGTACACTGAAGCTTTCTTT. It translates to CASSQQGYTEAFF.

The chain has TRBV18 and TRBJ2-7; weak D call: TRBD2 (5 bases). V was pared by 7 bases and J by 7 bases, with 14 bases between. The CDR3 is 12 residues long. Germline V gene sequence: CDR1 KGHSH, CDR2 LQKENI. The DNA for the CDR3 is TGTGCCAGCTTCGAGGTCCGGGGAGAGCAGTACTTC. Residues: CASFEVRGEQYF.

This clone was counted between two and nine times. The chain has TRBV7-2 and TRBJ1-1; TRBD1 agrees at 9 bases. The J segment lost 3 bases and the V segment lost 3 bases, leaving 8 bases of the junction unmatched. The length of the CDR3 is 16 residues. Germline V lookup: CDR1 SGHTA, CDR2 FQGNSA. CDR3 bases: TGTGCCAGCAGCTTTGGACAGGGGTTTCCGGACACTGAAGCTTTCTTT. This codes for CASSFGQGFPDTEAFF.

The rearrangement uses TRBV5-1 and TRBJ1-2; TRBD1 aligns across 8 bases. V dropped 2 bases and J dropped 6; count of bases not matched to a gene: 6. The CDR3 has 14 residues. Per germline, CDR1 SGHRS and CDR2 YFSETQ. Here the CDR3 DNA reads TGCGCCAGCAGCTTACAGGGGGAAGAAGATGGCTACACCTTC. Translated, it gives CASSLQGEEDGYTF.

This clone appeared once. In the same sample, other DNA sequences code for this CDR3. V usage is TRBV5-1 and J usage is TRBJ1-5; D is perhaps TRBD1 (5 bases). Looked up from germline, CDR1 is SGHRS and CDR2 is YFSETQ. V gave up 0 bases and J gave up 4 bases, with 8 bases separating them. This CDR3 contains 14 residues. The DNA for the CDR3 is TGCGCCAGCAGCTTGGATGGGGGGAATCAGCCCCAGCATTTT. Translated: CASSLDGGNQPQHF.

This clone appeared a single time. In DNA form, the CDR3 reads TGTGCCAGCAGTTGGCGACAGGGGCGGGCTGAAGCTTTCTTT. This gives the protein CASSWRQGRAEAFF. This sequence joins TRBV6-2 or TRBV6-3 and TRBJ1-1; 8 bases agree with TRBD1. Germline CDR1 reads MNHEY; CDR2 reads SVGEGT. V lost 4 bases to trimming and J lost 6 bases; unmatched junction nucleotides: 7. There are 14 residues in the CDR3.

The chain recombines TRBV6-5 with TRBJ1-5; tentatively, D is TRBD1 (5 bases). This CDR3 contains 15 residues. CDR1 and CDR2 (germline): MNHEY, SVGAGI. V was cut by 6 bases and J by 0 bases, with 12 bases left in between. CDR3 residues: CASRAPGISNQPQHF. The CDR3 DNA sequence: TGTGCCAGCAGAGCCCCAGGGATTAGCAATCAGCCCCAGCATTTT.

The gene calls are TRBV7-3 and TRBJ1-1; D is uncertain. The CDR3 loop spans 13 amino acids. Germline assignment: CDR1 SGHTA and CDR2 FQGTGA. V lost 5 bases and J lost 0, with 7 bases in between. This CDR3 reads CASSRGMNTEAFF. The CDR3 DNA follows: TGTGCCAGCAGCCGCGGCATGAACACTGAAGCTTTCTTT. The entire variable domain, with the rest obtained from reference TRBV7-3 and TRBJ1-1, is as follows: GAGVSQTPSNKVTEKGKYVELRCDPISGHTALYWYRQSLGQGPEFLIYFQGTGAADDSGLPNDRFFAVRPEGSVSTLKIQRTERGDSAVYLCASSRGMNTEAFFGQGTRLTVV.

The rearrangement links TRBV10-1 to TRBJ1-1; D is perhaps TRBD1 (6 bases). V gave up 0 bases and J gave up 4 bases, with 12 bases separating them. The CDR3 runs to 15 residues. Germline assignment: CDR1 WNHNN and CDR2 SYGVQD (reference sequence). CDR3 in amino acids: CASSESRTDITEAFF. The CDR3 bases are TGCGCCAGCAGTGAGTCACGGACAGATATCACTGAAGCTTTCTTT.

This CDR3 reads CASSLSWPNQPQHF. In DNA, the CDR3 is TGTGCCAGCAGTTTAAGTTGGCCCAATCAGCCCCAGCATTTT. This chain uses TRBV27 with TRBJ1-5; no clear D. V dropped 2 bases and J dropped 3 bases, with 8 bases sitting between them. The CDR3 consists of 14 residues. Germline CDR1 reads MNHEY; CDR2 reads SMNVEV (reference sequence).

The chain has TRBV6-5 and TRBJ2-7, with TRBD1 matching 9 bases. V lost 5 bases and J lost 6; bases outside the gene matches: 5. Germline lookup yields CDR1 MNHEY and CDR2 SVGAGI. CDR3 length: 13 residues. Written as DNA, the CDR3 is TGTGCCAGCAGTCGGGACAGGGTGTTCGAGCAGTACTTC. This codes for CASSRDRVFEQYF.

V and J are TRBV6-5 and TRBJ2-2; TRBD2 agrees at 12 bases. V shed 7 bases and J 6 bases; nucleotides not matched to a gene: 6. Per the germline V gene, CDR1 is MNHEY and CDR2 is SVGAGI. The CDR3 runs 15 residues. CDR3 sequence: CASTTSGGRSGELFF. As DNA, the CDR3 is TGTGCCAGCACTACTAGCGGGGGGCGTTCCGGGGAGCTGTTTTTT.

In DNA form, the CDR3 reads TGTGCCAGCAGGGGCACCATCCCTCAAGAGACCCAGTACTTC. Encoded protein: CASRGTIPQETQYF. V usage is TRBV6-5 and J usage is TRBJ2-5, with D unresolved. The V gene's germline CDR1 is MNHEY and CDR2 SVGAGI. The ends were cut back, 6 bases at V and 2 bases at J, with 13 bases in the middle. This CDR3 has 14 residues.

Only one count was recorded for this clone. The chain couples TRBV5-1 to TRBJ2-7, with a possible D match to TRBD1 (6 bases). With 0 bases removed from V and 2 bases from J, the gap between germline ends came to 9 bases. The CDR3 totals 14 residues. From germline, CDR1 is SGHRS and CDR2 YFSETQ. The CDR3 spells CASSLAQGTYEQYF. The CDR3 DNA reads TGCGCCAGCAGCTTGGCACAGGGAACCTACGAGCAGTACTTC.

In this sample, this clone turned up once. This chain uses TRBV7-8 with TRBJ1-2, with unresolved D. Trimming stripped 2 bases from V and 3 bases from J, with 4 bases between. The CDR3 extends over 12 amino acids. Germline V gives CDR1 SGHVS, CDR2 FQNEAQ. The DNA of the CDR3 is TGTGCCAGCAGCTTACTTGACTATGGCTACACCTTC. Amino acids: CASSLLDYGYTF.

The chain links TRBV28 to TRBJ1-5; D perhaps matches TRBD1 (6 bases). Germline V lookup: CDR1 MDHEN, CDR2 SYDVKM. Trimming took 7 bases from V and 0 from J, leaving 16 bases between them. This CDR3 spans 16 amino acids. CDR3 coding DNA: TGTGCCAGCACCACCGGGGGGCCGTATAGCAATCAGCCCCAGCATTTT. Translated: CASTTGGPYSNQPQHF.

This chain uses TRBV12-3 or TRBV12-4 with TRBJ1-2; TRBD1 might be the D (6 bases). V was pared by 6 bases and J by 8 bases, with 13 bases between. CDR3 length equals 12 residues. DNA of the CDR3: TGTGCCAGCAGGACCACGGGGGGCGGCTACACCTTC. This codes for CASRTTGGGYTF.

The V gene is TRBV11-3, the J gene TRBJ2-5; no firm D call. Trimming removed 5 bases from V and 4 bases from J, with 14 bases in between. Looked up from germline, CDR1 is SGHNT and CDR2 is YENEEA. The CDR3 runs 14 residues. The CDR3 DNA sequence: TGTGCCAGCAGCCACTCCCCGAACCTAGAGACCCAGTACTTC. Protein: CASSHSPNLETQYF. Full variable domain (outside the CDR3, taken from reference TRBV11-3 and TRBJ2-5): EAGVVQSPRYKIIEKKQPVAFWCNPISGHNTLYWYLQNLGQGPELLIRYENEEAVDDSQLPKDRFSAERLKGVDSTLKIQPAELGDSAVYLCASSHSPNLETQYFGPGTRLLVL.

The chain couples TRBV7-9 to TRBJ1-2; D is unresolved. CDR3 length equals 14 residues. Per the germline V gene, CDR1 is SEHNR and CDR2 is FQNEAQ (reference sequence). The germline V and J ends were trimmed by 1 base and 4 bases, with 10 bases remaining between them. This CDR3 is CASSLEVAGYGYTF. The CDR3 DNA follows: TGTGCCAGCAGCTTAGAGGTAGCGGGCTATGGCTACACCTTC.

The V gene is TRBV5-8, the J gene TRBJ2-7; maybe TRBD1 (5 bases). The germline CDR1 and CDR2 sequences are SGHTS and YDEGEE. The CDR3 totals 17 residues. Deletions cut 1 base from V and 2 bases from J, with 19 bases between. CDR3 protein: CASSLFWTSQSTYEQYF. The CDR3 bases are TGTGCCAGCAGCTTGTTCTGGACAAGCCAGTCAACCTACGAGCAGTACTTC.

CDR3 DNA sequence: TGTGCCAGCAGCAGCCTTGGACTAGCGGGGGACCAGAGCCAAGAGACCCAGTACTTC. Encoded protein: CASSSLGLAGDQSQETQYF. The V and J genes are TRBV7-2 and TRBJ2-5; 13 nucleotides line up with TRBD2. Germline loops: CDR1 SGHTA, CDR2 FQGNSA. With 5 bases clipped from V and 1 base from J, the junction kept 13 bases outside the gene matches. The CDR3 extends over 19 amino acids. The full variable domain, with the rest looked up from reference TRBV7-2 and TRBJ2-5, is GAGVSQSPSNKVTEKGKDVELRCDPISGHTALYWYRQSLGQGLEFLIYFQGNSAPDKSGLPSDRFSAERTGGSVSTLTIQRTQQEDSAVYLCASSSLGLAGDQSQETQYFGPGTRLLVL.

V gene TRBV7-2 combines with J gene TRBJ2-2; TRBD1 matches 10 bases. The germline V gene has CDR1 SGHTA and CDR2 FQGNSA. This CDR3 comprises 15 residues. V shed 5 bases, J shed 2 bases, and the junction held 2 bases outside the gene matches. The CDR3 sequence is CASSQTGGNTGELFF. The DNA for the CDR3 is TGTGCCAGCAGCCAGACAGGGGGCAACACCGGGGAGCTGTTTTTT.

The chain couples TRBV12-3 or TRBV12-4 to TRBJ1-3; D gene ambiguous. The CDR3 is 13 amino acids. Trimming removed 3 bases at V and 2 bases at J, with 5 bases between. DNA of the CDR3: TGTGCCAGCAGTTTCCAAACTGGAAACACCATATATTTT. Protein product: CASSFQTGNTIYF.